The 18 T cell receptor beta chains below were found in one sample sequenced in a study of blood T cell repertoires in COVID-19. The protocol was immunoSEQ multiplex PCR, while the TCRdb copy is restricted to in-frame clones and leaves out a portion. The sample has some 100,000 clones; around 87% are singletons. The specimen sequenced was peripheral blood. The receptors were gathered from a woman aged 25 to 39 with acute or convalescent COVID-19.

This rearrangement joins TRBV23-1 to TRBJ1-6; possibly TRBD1 for D (5 bases). TRBV23-1 is designated an ORF whose function remains uncertain. Trimming removed 0 bases at V and 5 bases at J, with 20 bases between. This CDR3 contains 19 residues. The CDR3 DNA is TGCGCCAGCAGTCAATCGAAGTCAGTGGCACAGGTCAATAATTCACCCCTCCACTTT. Translation: CASSQSKSVAQVNNSPLHF.

The chain is built from TRBV11-1 and TRBJ2-1, with D unresolved. CDR3 size: 14 residues. Germline CDR1 SGHAT, CDR2 FQDESV (reference sequence). The V end lost 1 base, the J end lost 0 bases, and 4 bases lay between the germline ends. CDR3 in DNA: TGTGCCAGCAGCTTAGATCGCTCCTACAATGAGCAGTTCTTC. Its translation is CASSLDRSYNEQFF.

V usage is TRBV19 and J usage is TRBJ2-7; 12 nucleotides line up with TRBD1. The CDR3 is made up of 13 amino acids. CDR1 and CDR2 (germline): LNHDA, SQIVND (reference sequence). Trimming took 10 bases from V and 3 from J; bases not matched to a gene: 4. In nucleotides, the CDR3 is TGTGCCACGGGGACAGGGGGCTTCTACGAGCAGTACTTC. Residues: CATGTGGFYEQYF.

The rearrangement links TRBV2 to TRBJ1-6; 7 bases are a match to TRBD1. This CDR3 spans 13 amino acids. Germline-derived CDR1 and CDR2 are SNHLY and FYNNEI. The V segment lost 9 bases and the J segment 19 bases; nucleotides outside the gene matches: 18. CDR3 coding DNA: TGTGCCAGTCTGTCTGCCCCCGGGACAGTCCTTCACTTT. The encoded protein is CASLSAPGTVLHF. Filled out from reference TRBV2 and TRBJ1-6, the complete variable domain reads EPEVTQTPSHQVTQMGQEVILRCVPISNHLYFYWYRQILGQKVEFLVSFYNNEISEKSEIFDDQFSVERPDGSNFTLKIRSTKLEDSAMYFCASLSAPGTVLHFGNGTRLTVT.

V and J are TRBV12-3 or TRBV12-4 and TRBJ1-3; D possibly corresponds to TRBD1 (6 bases). V lost 7 bases to trimming and J lost 2 bases, with 9 bases between them. The CDR3 covers 13 residues. The CDR3 loop is CASNTGTGNTIYF. The CDR3 bases are TGTGCCAGCAATACAGGGACTGGAAACACCATATATTTT.

This rearrangement joins TRBV7-9 to TRBJ2-1; 8 bases match TRBD1. CDR3 size: 17 residues. The germline V gene has CDR1 SEHNR and CDR2 FQNEAQ (reference sequence). V was pared by 1 base and J by 8 bases, with 13 bases of the junction left unmatched. The CDR3 DNA reads as TGTGCCAGCAGCTTAGGCCGAGGGCAGGGGGCGAAGTATGAGCAGTTCTTC. Residues: CASSLGRGQGAKYEQFF.

The V and J genes are TRBV30 and TRBJ1-5; the D is unclear. This CDR3 is 13 amino acids long. Germline CDR1 and CDR2: GTSNPN and SVGIG (reference sequence). V dropped 1 base and J dropped 2 bases, with 6 bases sitting between them. The CDR3 nucleotides are TGTGCCTGGAGTGAGCAGGGCAATCAGCCCCAGCATTTT. This translates into CAWSEQGNQPQHF.

Comments on this clone: This sample includes further DNA sequences coding for the same CDR3. J is TRBJ1-3 and V is TRBV11-2; 7 bases are a match to TRBD1. Unmatched junction bases numbered 4, after V lost 5 bases and J lost 0 bases. The CDR3 consists of 15 residues. Looked up from germline, CDR1 is SGHAT and CDR2 is FQNNGV. The CDR3 spells CASSPDRSSGNTIYF. The CDR3 nucleotides are TGTGCCAGCAGCCCGGACAGGAGCTCTGGAAACACCATATATTTT.

The gene calls are TRBV6-5 and TRBJ2-7; the D gene is possibly TRBD1 (6 bases). CDR1 MNHEY and CDR2 SVGAGI come from the germline V gene. Trimming removed 7 bases at V and 3 bases at J, with 13 bases between. The CDR3 extends over 13 amino acids. The CDR3 here is CASKQGGFYEQYF. Written as DNA, the CDR3 is TGTGCCAGCAAACAGGGCGGATTCTACGAGCAGTACTTC.

This clone is a singleton in its sample. The chain couples TRBV3-1 (or the pseudogene TRBV3-2) to TRBJ1-2; no definite D call. V lost 0 bases and J lost 8, with 7 bases in between. The CDR3 sequence is 12 residues long. CDR1 LGHDT and CDR2 YNNKEL come from the germline V gene (reference sequence). CDR3 loop: CASSQDRWGYTF. The CDR3 bases are TGTGCCAGCAGCCAAGACAGATGGGGCTACACCTTC.

This clone was observed a single time. The chain has TRBV5-6 and TRBJ2-2; 13 bases align to TRBD2. J gave up 5 bases and V 2 bases, and 3 bases lay outside the gene matches. The CDR3 runs to 16 residues. Germline V gene data show CDR1 as SGHDT and CDR2 as YYEEEE. CDR3 sequence: CASSFGTSGATGELFF. CDR3 sequence (DNA): TGTGCCAGCAGCTTCGGGACTAGCGGGGCAACCGGGGAGCTGTTTTTT.

The chain combines TRBV24-1 with TRBJ1-1; D possibly corresponds to TRBD1 (5 bases). From germline, CDR1 is KGHDR and CDR2 SFDVKD. The germline V and J ends were trimmed by 4 bases and 6 bases, with 5 bases remaining between them. The CDR3 spans 11 residues. CDR3 sequence reads: CATSDRAEAFF. The CDR3 DNA reads TGTGCCACCAGTGACAGGGCTGAAGCTTTCTTT.

This rearrangement joins TRBV6-5 to TRBJ1-2, with D possibly being TRBD1 (6 bases). V gave up 7 bases and J gave up 3 bases, with 18 bases separating them. Looked up from germline, CDR1 is MNHEY and CDR2 is SVGAGI. This CDR3 spans 15 amino acids. The CDR3 DNA reads as TGTGCCAGCACTGGAACAGGGCTGGGCGACTATGGCTACACCTTC. Its protein is CASTGTGLGDYGYTF.

This clone was recorded once. This rearrangement joins TRBV18 to TRBJ1-5, with unresolved D. The CDR3 extends over 17 amino acids. V lost 3 bases and J 5 bases, leaving 20 bases between the germline ends. Germline CDR1 is KGHSH and CDR2 is LQKENI. The DNA of the CDR3 is TGTGCCAGCTCACCCTCCTATGGAAGGGAGCCCGATCAGCCCCAGCATTTT. It codes for CASSPSYGREPDQPQHF.

In the case of this clone: Other DNA sequences in the same sample also yield this CDR3. This sequence joins TRBV3-1 (or the pseudogene TRBV3-2) and TRBJ1-2, with 12 bases fitting TRBD1. Germline V lookup: CDR1 LGHDT, CDR2 YNNKEL (reference sequence). J was trimmed by 5 bases and V by 3 bases; bases with no gene match: 4. The CDR3 is made up of 15 amino acids. The CDR3 DNA follows: TGTGCCAGCAGCCAGGGACAGGGGGCCGGTTATGGCTACACCTTC. It is translated as CASSQGQGAGYGYTF.

The chain has TRBV7-9 and TRBJ1-4, with D perhaps TRBD1 (6 bases). From germline, CDR1 is SEHNR and CDR2 FQNEAQ (reference sequence). The CDR3 covers 15 residues. Trimming stripped 5 bases from V and 2 bases from J, with 12 bases between. The CDR3 here is CASSGEGHTNEKLFF. CDR3 nucleotide sequence: TGTGCCAGCAGCGGAGAGGGACACACTAATGAAAAACTGTTTTTT.

The J gene is TRBJ2-4, the V gene TRBV28; possible D gene TRBD2, 6 bases. CDR1 and CDR2 from the germline V gene are MDHEN and SYDVKM. V lost 8 bases and J lost 8, with 13 bases in between. This CDR3 has 12 amino acids. CDR3 nucleotide sequence: TGTGCCAGCGGTGGGGGGTCGGACATTCAGTACTTC. Translated: CASGGGSDIQYF.

The chain employs TRBV28 and TRBJ1-3; no clear D gene. CDR1 and CDR2 from the germline V gene are MDHEN and SYDVKM. V lost 4 bases and J 1 base, leaving 11 bases between the germline ends. The CDR3 spans 15 residues. Here the CDR3 DNA reads TGTGCCAGCAGTTCAATCGGTGTTTCTGGAAACACCATATATTTT. It codes for CASSSIGVSGNTIYF.